These T cell receptor beta chains were read from a single sample in a study of T-cell memory formation after mild COVID-19. TCRdb independently ran MiXCR on the 5' RACE reads; one entry per CDR3 protein. The sample holds about 250,000 distinct CDR3 sequences, roughly 18% seen once. Sequenced material: PBMCs or a T cell subset sorted from them (not recorded which). All receptors come from a man aged 18 to 30 who had mild COVID-19 (a few samples of this study predate the infection). Cell type and time point are not known. Both conserved end residues are part of each CDR3. The order of the fields is V gene, J gene, clone size, D gene, CDR3 protein, CDR3 DNA. The D gene is left open where the match is weak. Some rows have no size entry. The others give once, few or many, or a class for an expanded clone.

v_gene: TRBV3-1
j_gene: TRBJ1-1
abundance: -
d_gene: TRBD1
CDR3aa: CASSRGQENTEAFF
CDR3nt: TGTGCCAGCAGCCGCGGACAGGAGAACACTGAAGCTTTCTTT

v_gene: TRBV7-5
j_gene: TRBJ2-1
abundance: -
d_gene: -
CDR3aa: CISVPEAAGGEQFF
CDR3nt: -

v_gene: TRBV4-3
j_gene: TRBJ2-5
abundance: many
d_gene: -
CDR3aa: CASSQDSSRGASETQYF
CDR3nt: TGCGCCAGCAGCCAAGACTCAAGCCGGGGGGCGTCAGAGACCCAGTACTTC

v_gene: TRBV4-1
j_gene: TRBJ1-1
abundance: few
d_gene: -
CDR3aa: CASSQAEGTEAFF
CDR3nt: TGCGCCAGCAGCCAAGCTGAGGGAACTGAAGCTTTCTTT

v_gene: TRBV5-4
j_gene: TRBJ2-3
abundance: few
d_gene: TRBD2
CDR3aa: CASSLAGLAGTDTQYF
CDR3nt: TGTGCCAGCAGCTTGGCCGGACTAGCAGGCACAGATACGCAGTATTTT

v_gene: TRBV6-2/TRBV6-3
j_gene: TRBJ2-1
abundance: -
d_gene: -
CDR3aa: CASSYGQVMSEFF
CDR3nt: TGTGCCAGCAGTTACGGGCAGGTAATGAGTGAGTTCTTC

v_gene: TRBV20-1
j_gene: TRBJ2-5
abundance: -
d_gene: TRBD2
CDR3aa: CSARERGVNQETQYF
CDR3nt: TGCAGTGCCAGAGAGCGGGGAGTAAACCAAGAGACCCAGTACTTC

v_gene: TRBV5-1
j_gene: TRBJ2-2
abundance: few
d_gene: -
CDR3aa: CASRPDTRVDTGELFF
CDR3nt: TGCGCCAGCAGGCCGGACACGAGGGTAGACACCGGGGAGCTGTTTTTT

v_gene: TRBV7-9
j_gene: TRBJ2-2
abundance: few
d_gene: -
CDR3aa: CASSGRTGELFF
CDR3nt: TGTGCCAGCAGCGGAAGGACCGGGGAGCTGTTTTTT

v_gene: TRBV29-1
j_gene: TRBJ2-7
abundance: few
d_gene: -
CDR3aa: CSVGSYEQYF
CDR3nt: TGCAGCGTTGGGAGCTACGAGCAGTACTTC

v_gene: TRBV7-2
j_gene: TRBJ1-2
abundance: -
d_gene: -
CDR3aa: CASSNYRGRDGYTF
CDR3nt: TGTGCCAGCAGCAACTACCGGGGGCGGGATGGCTACACCTTC

v_gene: TRBV6-2/TRBV6-3
j_gene: TRBJ2-1
abundance: -
d_gene: TRBD2
CDR3aa: CASSVWGTNNEQFF
CDR3nt: TGTGCCAGCAGTGTGTGGGGGACTAACAATGAGCAGTTCTTC

v_gene: TRBV12-3/TRBV12-4
j_gene: TRBJ2-1
abundance: -
d_gene: -
CDR3aa: CASSLIAGEQFF
CDR3nt: TGTGCCAGCAGTTTAATCGCGGGGGAGCAGTTCTTC

v_gene: TRBV4-2
j_gene: TRBJ2-3
abundance: -
d_gene: -
CDR3aa: CASSRREAADTQYF
CDR3nt: TGTGCCAGCAGCCGCCGCGAGGCCGCAGATACGCAGTATTTT

v_gene: TRBV3-1
j_gene: TRBJ1-5
abundance: -
d_gene: -
CDR3aa: CASSQERAGIQHF
CDR3nt: TGTGCCAGCAGCCAAGAAAGGGCGGGGATCCAGCATTTT

v_gene: TRBV9
j_gene: TRBJ2-3
abundance: -
d_gene: TRBD1
CDR3aa: CASSEGATRVTSWEDTQYF
CDR3nt: TGTGCCAGCAGCGAGGGGGCTACGAGGGTAACTTCGTGGGAAGATACGCAGTATTTT

v_gene: TRBV20-1
j_gene: TRBJ2-4
abundance: few
d_gene: -
CDR3aa: CSASRGGGAKNIQYF
CDR3nt: TGCAGTGCTAGTCGGGGTGGGGGTGCCAAAAACATTCAGTACTTC